This TCR beta chain stems from a study of CD8 T cells in Susac syndrome. It was with random hexamers that roughly 0.45 to 1 ug RNA was reverse transcribed. TCRdb re-derived calls from the immunoSEQ multiplex PCR reads in MiXCR, one entry per CDR3 protein. The sample consists of about 160,000 distinct CDR3 sequences, 92% of them appearing once. Sequenced material: CD4+ T cells from PBMCs. This clonotype was obtained from a human donor in good health.

CDR3 bases: TGTGCCAGCAGTTTCCGGGACAGCGCGAATTCACCCCTCCACTTT. Its protein is CASSFRDSANSPLHF. The chain joins TRBV12-3 or TRBV12-4 to TRBJ1-6; 7 bases align to TRBD1. The CDR3 sequence is 15 residues long. Germline trimming cut 3 bases from V and 7 bases from J; bases unmatched to any gene: 6.